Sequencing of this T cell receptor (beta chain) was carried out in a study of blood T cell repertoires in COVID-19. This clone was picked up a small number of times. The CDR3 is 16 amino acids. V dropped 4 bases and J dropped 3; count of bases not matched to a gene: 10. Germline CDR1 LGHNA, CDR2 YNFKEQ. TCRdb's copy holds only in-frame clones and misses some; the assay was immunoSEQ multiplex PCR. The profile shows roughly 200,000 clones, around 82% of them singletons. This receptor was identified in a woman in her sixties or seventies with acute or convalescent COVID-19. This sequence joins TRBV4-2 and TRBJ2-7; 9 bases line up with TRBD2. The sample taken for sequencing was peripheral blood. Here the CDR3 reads CASSRNFGTSSYEQYF. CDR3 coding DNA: TGTGCCAGCAGCCGAAATTTCGGGACTAGCAGCTACGAGCAGTACTTC.